This TCR beta chain was obtained from a study of CD8+ T cells in alopecia areata. cDNA reverse transcribed from extracted RNA served as the sequencing template. The method was immunoSEQ multiplex PCR; TCRdb's version includes in-frame clones alone and lacks a portion of them. The sample consists of 120,000 or so clones, 55% to 65% of them appearing once. Study-level points and caveats: Mouse data revealed clearer TCR sharing than patient data did, a gap possibly tied to HLA. Lesional scalp displayed greater clonality than normal scalp, most notably in alopecia totalis/universalis.

This clone appeared a few times. Its antigen remains unidentified. The CDR3 has 17 amino acids. The germline V gene encodes CDR1 SGHRS and CDR2 YFSETQ. Unmatched junction bases numbered 7, after V lost 4 bases and J lost 2 bases. Sequencing used CD4+ T cells sorted from blood. The V call is TRBV5-1, the J call TRBJ2-2; TRBD2 matches 11 bases. The sequence came from a human donor in good health. CDR3 nucleotide sequence: TGCGCCAGCAGCGGCGGTAGCGGGGGGGCCAACACCGGGGAGCTGTTTTTT. Translated, it gives CASSGGSGGANTGELFF. The whole variable domain, filled in from reference TRBV5-1 and TRBJ2-2, reads KAGVTQTPRYLIKTRGQQVTLSCSPISGHRSVSWYQQTPGQGLQFLFEYFSETQRNKGNFPGRFSGRQFSNSRSEMNVSTLELGDSALYLCASSGGSGGANTGELFFGEGSRLTVL.